A single sample gave rise to the 25 T cell receptor beta chains below, sequenced in a study of shared clonotypes between healthy human individuals. The protocol was immunoSEQ multiplex PCR, while the TCRdb copy is restricted to in-frame clones and leaves out a portion. The sample gives fewer than 1.6 million clones, approximately 98.5% of which show up once; roughly 0.36% is in the top ten. The sample taken for sequencing was naive CD4+ T cells sorted from blood. Described subset: CD45RA+ positively selected. The receptors were gathered from a man between 25 and 39 years old in good health.

This rearrangement joins TRBV5-4 to TRBJ2-1, with D perhaps given as TRBD1 or TRBD2 (5 bases each). This CDR3 is 18 amino acids long. Trimming pared 0 bases from V and 4 bases from J, leaving 20 bases between. The V gene's germline CDR1 is SGHNT and CDR2 YYREEE (reference sequence). CDR3 region: CASSLAGVGKGRYNEQFF. The DNA of the CDR3 is TGTGCCAGCAGCTTGGCCGGGGTGGGGAAGGGGCGTTACAATGAGCAGTTCTTC.

The chain combines TRBV6-5 with TRBJ1-2; 10 nucleotides agree with TRBD1. This CDR3 contains 15 residues. The germline gives CDR1 MNHEY, CDR2 SVGAGI. With 0 bases clipped from V and 4 bases from J, the junction kept 2 bases outside the gene matches. In DNA, the CDR3 is TGTGCCAGCAGTTACTCGGGACAGGGGATCTATGGCTACACCTTC. Translation: CASSYSGQGIYGYTF.

The chain joins TRBV5-1 to TRBJ2-5; 11 nucleotides align to TRBD2. The CDR3 has 16 residues. CDR1 is SGHRS, CDR2 YFSETQ, per germline. Trimming cost V 2 bases and J 5 bases; bases outside gene matches: 8. The CDR3 loop reads CASSFQPSGRTETQYF. The CDR3 DNA reads as TGCGCCAGCAGCTTCCAACCTAGCGGGAGGACGGAGACCCAGTACTTC.

The rearrangement links TRBV5-6 to TRBJ1-4, with 7 bases that match TRBD1. The trim removed 3 bases at V and 11 bases at J, leaving 7 bases unmatched. This CDR3 comprises 13 residues. The germline CDR1 and CDR2 sequences are SGHDT and YYEEEE. The CDR3 region is CASSWGRGQKLFF. The CDR3 DNA follows: TGTGCCAGCAGCTGGGGCCGGGGACAGAAACTGTTTTTT.

For the CDR3, the DNA is TGTGCCAGCAGCTTAGGCAGAGACAGGGCTAGCGAGCAGTACTTC. This sequence encodes CASSLGRDRASEQYF. The rearrangement uses TRBV5-6 and TRBJ2-7; 7 bases agree with TRBD1. CDR1 SGHDT and CDR2 YYEEEE come from the germline V gene. The CDR3 totals 15 residues. Germline trimming cut 2 bases from V and 6 bases from J; bases unmatched to any gene: 11. The complete variable domain, with remaining parts taken from reference TRBV5-6 and TRBJ2-7, reads DAGVTQSPTHLIKTRGQQVTLRCSPKSGHDTVSWYQQALGQGPQFIFQYYEEEERQRGNFPDRFSGHQFPNYSSELNVNALLLGDSALYLCASSLGRDRASEQYFGPGTRLTVT.

This chain links TRBV14 with TRBJ2-1, with D possibly being TRBD1 (5 bases). The ends were cut back, 4 bases at V and 1 base at J, with 17 bases in the middle. The CDR3 runs to 17 residues. Germline CDR1 reads SGHDN; CDR2 reads FVKESK. The CDR3 sequence is CASSPEPGYGSYNEQFF. In DNA form, the CDR3 reads TGTGCCAGCAGCCCCGAACCAGGGTATGGGTCCTACAATGAGCAGTTCTTC.

The gene calls are TRBV10-1 and TRBJ2-1; TRBD2 aligns across 12 bases. After removal of 5 bases from V and 6 bases from J, the junction contained 5 bases not matched to a gene. The CDR3 totals 15 residues. Germline CDR1 and CDR2: WNHNN and SYGVQD (reference sequence). The DNA of the CDR3 is TGCGCCAGCAGTCATCCGACTAGCGGGAGCAATGAGCAGTTCTTC. Translating gives CASSHPTSGSNEQFF.

This chain links TRBV9 with TRBJ2-3, with a tentative D call TRBD1 (6 bases). The CDR3 length is 15 residues. Germline V gene sequence: CDR1 SGDLS, CDR2 YYNGEE. V shed 0 bases and J shed 2 bases, with 10 bases lying between them. CDR3 loop: CASSVGGRLTDTQYF. For the CDR3, the DNA is TGTGCCAGCAGCGTAGGGGGGCGGCTCACAGATACGCAGTATTTT. Filled out from reference TRBV9 and TRBJ2-3, the complete variable domain reads DSGVTQTPKHLITATGQRVTLRCSPRSGDLSVYWYQQSLDQGLQFLIQYYNGEERAKGNILERFSAQQFPDLHSELNLSSLELGDSALYFCASSVGGRLTDTQYFGPGTRLTVL.

This chain uses TRBV15 with TRBJ2-3, with 13 bases aligning to TRBD2. The CDR3 has 17 amino acids. Germline-derived CDR1 and CDR2 are LNHNV and YYDKDF (reference sequence). The ends lost 0 bases at V and 4 bases at J; junction bases unmatched: 4. The DNA for the CDR3 is TGTGCCACCAGCAGAGAATTGACTAGCGGGAGGTCAGATACGCAGTATTTT. Translated, it gives CATSRELTSGRSDTQYF. The full variable domain, in which reference TRBV15 and TRBJ2-3 provide the parts outside the CDR3, is DAMVIQNPRYQVTQFGKPVTLSCSQTLNHNVMYWYQQKSSQAPKLLFHYYDKDFNNEADTPDNFQSRRPNTSFCFLDIRSPGLGDTAMYLCATSRELTSGRSDTQYFGPGTRLTVL.

V usage is TRBV7-2 and J usage is TRBJ2-5; TRBD2 agrees at 7 bases. The CDR3 contains 14 residues. The germline V gene has CDR1 SGHTA and CDR2 FQGNSA. The V segment lost 3 bases and the J segment 5 bases; nucleotides outside the gene matches: 6. CDR3 protein: CASSFVGGLETQYF. The CDR3 DNA reads as TGTGCCAGCAGCTTCGTGGGGGGGTTGGAGACCCAGTACTTC.

This chain uses TRBV6-6 with TRBJ2-7, with no clear D. Germline CDR1 reads MNHNY; CDR2 reads SVGAGI (reference sequence). This CDR3 has 14 amino acids. V was pared by 1 base and J by 3 bases, with 10 bases between. The CDR3: CASSYFSQVYEQYF. CDR3 in DNA: TGTGCCAGCAGTTACTTTAGTCAGGTCTACGAGCAGTACTTC.

This chain uses TRBV9 with TRBJ2-2; 7 nucleotides line up with TRBD2. The CDR3 has 18 residues. Germline V gene data show CDR1 as SGDLS and CDR2 as YYNGEE. The V segment lost 3 bases and the J segment 6 bases; nucleotides outside the gene matches: 17. The CDR3 loop is CASSAERERSLWAGELFF. The CDR3 nucleotides are TGTGCCAGCAGCGCCGAGCGGGAACGATCTTTATGGGCCGGGGAGCTGTTTTTT.

The chain is built from TRBV6-1 and TRBJ2-7, with D unresolved. V lost 2 bases, J lost 6 bases, and 17 bases lay in between. From germline, CDR1 is MNHNS and CDR2 SASEGT. The CDR3 is 15 residues long. The CDR3 nucleotides are TGTGCCAGCAGTGAAATCAAGGGTTGGTATTCCGAGCAGTACTTC. This sequence encodes CASSEIKGWYSEQYF.

V and J are TRBV28 and TRBJ1-1; TRBD1 matches at 11 bases. CDR1 and CDR2 from the germline V gene are MDHEN and SYDVKM. The CDR3 runs to 15 residues. The ends lost 4 bases at V and 6 bases at J; junction bases unmatched: 7. CDR3 DNA sequence: TGTGCCAGCAGTTCCCTCGGACAGGGGGCCTCTGAAGCTTTCTTT. This sequence encodes CASSSLGQGASEAFF. Full variable domain (outside the CDR3, taken from reference TRBV28 and TRBJ1-1): DVKVTQSSRYLVKRTGEKVFLECVQDMDHENMFWYRQDPGLGLRLIYFSYDVKMKEKGDIPEGYSVSREKKERFSLILESASTNQTSMYLCASSSLGQGASEAFFGQGTRLTVV.

The chain combines TRBV19 with TRBJ2-7, with D possibly matching TRBD2 (6 bases). The germline CDR1 and CDR2 sequences are LNHDA and SQIVND (reference sequence). The CDR3 has 13 amino acids. Trimming removed 2 bases at V and 6 bases at J, with 11 bases between. CDR3 sequence (DNA): TGTGCCAGTAGTATAAGGAGGGAAGGCGAGCAGTACTTC. Translation: CASSIRREGEQYF.

The rearrangement links TRBV27 to TRBJ2-2; tentatively, D is TRBD2 (6 bases). Trimming shortened V by 6 bases and J by 1 base, and 12 bases separated the two germline ends. Germline V gene lookup returns CDR1 MNHEY and CDR2 SMNVEV (reference sequence). The length of the CDR3 is 15 residues. CDR3: CASRYGLLNTGELFF. The CDR3 DNA sequence: TGTGCCAGCAGATATGGACTACTGAACACCGGGGAGCTGTTTTTT.

The CDR3 sequence: CASSSNRGYEQYF. The CDR3 DNA reads TGTGCCAGTAGCTCAAACCGGGGGTACGAGCAGTACTTC. The V gene is TRBV19, the J gene TRBJ2-7; maybe TRBD2 (6 bases). This CDR3 is 13 amino acids long. Germline V gene data show CDR1 as LNHDA and CDR2 as SQIVND (reference sequence). Trimming took 6 bases from V and 4 from J, leaving 13 bases between them.

In DNA form, the CDR3 reads TGTGCCAGTAGTATAAGCCGGGAGGCATTCTACGAGCAGTACTTC. Translated, it gives CASSISREAFYEQYF. The gene calls are TRBV19 and TRBJ2-7; 7 positions match TRBD2. Germline V CDR1 and CDR2: LNHDA, SQIVND (reference sequence). The V gene end was trimmed by 2 bases and the J gene end by 3 bases; junction bases not matched to a gene: 7. The CDR3 length is 15 residues.

The V gene is TRBV28, the J gene TRBJ2-7; 8 bases are a match to TRBD2. The CDR3 extends over 16 amino acids. V trimming: 2 bases; J trimming: 6 bases; junction bases outside the gene matches: 12. CDR1 and CDR2 from the germline V gene are MDHEN and SYDVKM. The CDR3 is CASSLVSGGPGGEQYF. CDR3 nucleotide sequence: TGTGCCAGCAGTTTAGTCTCGGGAGGGCCTGGCGGCGAGCAGTACTTC.

This chain links TRBV11-2 with TRBJ1-2; D ambiguous. This CDR3 has 12 residues. Trimming cost V 5 bases and J 8 bases, with 12 bases left between them. Germline assignment: CDR1 SGHAT and CDR2 FQNNGV. CDR3 coding DNA: TGTGCCAGCAGCCCCCCTTCCCCCGGCTACACCTTC. Protein product: CASSPPSPGYTF.

V gene TRBV7-6 combines with J gene TRBJ2-7; TRBD2 aligns across 8 bases. The J segment lost 2 bases and the V segment lost 2 bases, leaving 5 bases of the junction unmatched. The CDR3 totals 15 residues. Germline V gene data show CDR1 as SGHVS and CDR2 as FNYEAQ. This CDR3 is CASSLSGSGPYEQYF. The CDR3 DNA is TGTGCCAGCAGCTTAAGCGGGAGCGGTCCCTACGAGCAGTACTTC.

Points on this clone: The sample contains more than one DNA sequence encoding this CDR3. The CDR3 DNA reads TGTGCCAGCAGCCTTGGACGGGTCTACGAGCAGTACTTC. Its translation: CASSLGRVYEQYF. This chain joins TRBV7-2 and TRBJ2-7; D gene uncertain. V was cut by 5 bases and J by 3 bases, with 11 bases left in between. The CDR3 is 13 residues long. Germline V gene sequence: CDR1 SGHTA, CDR2 FQGNSA.

The CDR3 nucleotides are TGTGCCAGCTCACCACAGGGTACCCCCGCTGCAAATGGCTACACCTTC. The encoded protein is CASSPQGTPAANGYTF. This chain connects TRBV18 to TRBJ1-2; D gene ambiguous. V lost 1 base and J lost 6, with 18 bases in between. Germline assignment: CDR1 KGHSH and CDR2 LQKENI. The CDR3 spans 16 residues.

This clone was detected once. V usage is TRBV19 and J usage is TRBJ2-3; TRBD1 is a possible D gene (5 bases). The CDR3 extends over 14 amino acids. Trimming pared 7 bases from V and 0 bases from J, leaving 11 bases between. Germline V gene data show CDR1 as LNHDA and CDR2 as SQIVND (reference sequence). This CDR3 is CASKSPGSTDTQYF. The CDR3, as DNA: TGTGCCAGTAAGAGTCCAGGGAGCACAGATACGCAGTATTTT.

The chain is built from TRBV6-5 and TRBJ2-7, with 8 positions matching TRBD1. Germline trimming cut 2 bases from V and 5 bases from J; bases unmatched to any gene: 11. The CDR3 consists of 16 residues. CDR1 is MNHEY and CDR2 is SVGAGI in the germline V gene. The CDR3 sequence is CASSYLRGLNGDEQYF. In DNA form, the CDR3 reads TGTGCCAGCAGTTACCTCAGGGGGCTAAATGGGGACGAGCAGTACTTC.